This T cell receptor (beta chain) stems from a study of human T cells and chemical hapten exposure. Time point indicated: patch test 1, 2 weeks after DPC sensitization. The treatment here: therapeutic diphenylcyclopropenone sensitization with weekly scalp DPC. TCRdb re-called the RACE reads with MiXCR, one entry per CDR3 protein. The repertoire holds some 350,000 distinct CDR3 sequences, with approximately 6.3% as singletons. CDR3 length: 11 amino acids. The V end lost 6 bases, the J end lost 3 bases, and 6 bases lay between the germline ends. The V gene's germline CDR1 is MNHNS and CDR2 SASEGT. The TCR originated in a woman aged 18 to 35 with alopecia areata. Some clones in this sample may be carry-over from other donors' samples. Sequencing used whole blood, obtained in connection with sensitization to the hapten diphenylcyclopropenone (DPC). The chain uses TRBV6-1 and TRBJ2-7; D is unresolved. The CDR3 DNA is TGTGCCAGCAGGGAATTCTACGAGCAGTACTTC. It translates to CASREFYEQYF.